This T cell receptor beta chain was captured in a study of cytomegalovirus exposure and HLA in healthy donors. The overall study: A prior study identified 120 million or so unique TCR beta sequences from roughly 170 million T cells. Findings and limits, study-wide: As immune exposure information, only CMV serostatus was available. Presence/absence comparisons presumed near-even sequencing depth among donors.

The primer mix had 60 Vbeta and 13 Jbeta primers. Assay: immunoSEQ multiplex PCR; the TCRdb copy retains only in-frame clones and omits some. Of 100,000 to 150,000 clones listed, about 72% are singletons. For this clone: Its matching antigen is unknown.

V was trimmed by 5 bases and J by 6 bases, leaving 20 bases between them. The germline CDR1 and CDR2 sequences are MNHEY and SMNVEV (reference sequence). This CDR3 has 16 amino acids. V usage is TRBV27 and J usage is TRBJ1-5; D is possibly TRBD1 (6 bases). This receptor was identified in a female donor in good health and CMV-seronegative. Material for sequencing was PBMCs. This chain's CDR3 is CASSPGQSGFSQPQHF. The CDR3 nucleotides read TGTGCCAGCAGTCCCGGACAGTCGGGATTTAGTCAGCCCCAGCATTTT.